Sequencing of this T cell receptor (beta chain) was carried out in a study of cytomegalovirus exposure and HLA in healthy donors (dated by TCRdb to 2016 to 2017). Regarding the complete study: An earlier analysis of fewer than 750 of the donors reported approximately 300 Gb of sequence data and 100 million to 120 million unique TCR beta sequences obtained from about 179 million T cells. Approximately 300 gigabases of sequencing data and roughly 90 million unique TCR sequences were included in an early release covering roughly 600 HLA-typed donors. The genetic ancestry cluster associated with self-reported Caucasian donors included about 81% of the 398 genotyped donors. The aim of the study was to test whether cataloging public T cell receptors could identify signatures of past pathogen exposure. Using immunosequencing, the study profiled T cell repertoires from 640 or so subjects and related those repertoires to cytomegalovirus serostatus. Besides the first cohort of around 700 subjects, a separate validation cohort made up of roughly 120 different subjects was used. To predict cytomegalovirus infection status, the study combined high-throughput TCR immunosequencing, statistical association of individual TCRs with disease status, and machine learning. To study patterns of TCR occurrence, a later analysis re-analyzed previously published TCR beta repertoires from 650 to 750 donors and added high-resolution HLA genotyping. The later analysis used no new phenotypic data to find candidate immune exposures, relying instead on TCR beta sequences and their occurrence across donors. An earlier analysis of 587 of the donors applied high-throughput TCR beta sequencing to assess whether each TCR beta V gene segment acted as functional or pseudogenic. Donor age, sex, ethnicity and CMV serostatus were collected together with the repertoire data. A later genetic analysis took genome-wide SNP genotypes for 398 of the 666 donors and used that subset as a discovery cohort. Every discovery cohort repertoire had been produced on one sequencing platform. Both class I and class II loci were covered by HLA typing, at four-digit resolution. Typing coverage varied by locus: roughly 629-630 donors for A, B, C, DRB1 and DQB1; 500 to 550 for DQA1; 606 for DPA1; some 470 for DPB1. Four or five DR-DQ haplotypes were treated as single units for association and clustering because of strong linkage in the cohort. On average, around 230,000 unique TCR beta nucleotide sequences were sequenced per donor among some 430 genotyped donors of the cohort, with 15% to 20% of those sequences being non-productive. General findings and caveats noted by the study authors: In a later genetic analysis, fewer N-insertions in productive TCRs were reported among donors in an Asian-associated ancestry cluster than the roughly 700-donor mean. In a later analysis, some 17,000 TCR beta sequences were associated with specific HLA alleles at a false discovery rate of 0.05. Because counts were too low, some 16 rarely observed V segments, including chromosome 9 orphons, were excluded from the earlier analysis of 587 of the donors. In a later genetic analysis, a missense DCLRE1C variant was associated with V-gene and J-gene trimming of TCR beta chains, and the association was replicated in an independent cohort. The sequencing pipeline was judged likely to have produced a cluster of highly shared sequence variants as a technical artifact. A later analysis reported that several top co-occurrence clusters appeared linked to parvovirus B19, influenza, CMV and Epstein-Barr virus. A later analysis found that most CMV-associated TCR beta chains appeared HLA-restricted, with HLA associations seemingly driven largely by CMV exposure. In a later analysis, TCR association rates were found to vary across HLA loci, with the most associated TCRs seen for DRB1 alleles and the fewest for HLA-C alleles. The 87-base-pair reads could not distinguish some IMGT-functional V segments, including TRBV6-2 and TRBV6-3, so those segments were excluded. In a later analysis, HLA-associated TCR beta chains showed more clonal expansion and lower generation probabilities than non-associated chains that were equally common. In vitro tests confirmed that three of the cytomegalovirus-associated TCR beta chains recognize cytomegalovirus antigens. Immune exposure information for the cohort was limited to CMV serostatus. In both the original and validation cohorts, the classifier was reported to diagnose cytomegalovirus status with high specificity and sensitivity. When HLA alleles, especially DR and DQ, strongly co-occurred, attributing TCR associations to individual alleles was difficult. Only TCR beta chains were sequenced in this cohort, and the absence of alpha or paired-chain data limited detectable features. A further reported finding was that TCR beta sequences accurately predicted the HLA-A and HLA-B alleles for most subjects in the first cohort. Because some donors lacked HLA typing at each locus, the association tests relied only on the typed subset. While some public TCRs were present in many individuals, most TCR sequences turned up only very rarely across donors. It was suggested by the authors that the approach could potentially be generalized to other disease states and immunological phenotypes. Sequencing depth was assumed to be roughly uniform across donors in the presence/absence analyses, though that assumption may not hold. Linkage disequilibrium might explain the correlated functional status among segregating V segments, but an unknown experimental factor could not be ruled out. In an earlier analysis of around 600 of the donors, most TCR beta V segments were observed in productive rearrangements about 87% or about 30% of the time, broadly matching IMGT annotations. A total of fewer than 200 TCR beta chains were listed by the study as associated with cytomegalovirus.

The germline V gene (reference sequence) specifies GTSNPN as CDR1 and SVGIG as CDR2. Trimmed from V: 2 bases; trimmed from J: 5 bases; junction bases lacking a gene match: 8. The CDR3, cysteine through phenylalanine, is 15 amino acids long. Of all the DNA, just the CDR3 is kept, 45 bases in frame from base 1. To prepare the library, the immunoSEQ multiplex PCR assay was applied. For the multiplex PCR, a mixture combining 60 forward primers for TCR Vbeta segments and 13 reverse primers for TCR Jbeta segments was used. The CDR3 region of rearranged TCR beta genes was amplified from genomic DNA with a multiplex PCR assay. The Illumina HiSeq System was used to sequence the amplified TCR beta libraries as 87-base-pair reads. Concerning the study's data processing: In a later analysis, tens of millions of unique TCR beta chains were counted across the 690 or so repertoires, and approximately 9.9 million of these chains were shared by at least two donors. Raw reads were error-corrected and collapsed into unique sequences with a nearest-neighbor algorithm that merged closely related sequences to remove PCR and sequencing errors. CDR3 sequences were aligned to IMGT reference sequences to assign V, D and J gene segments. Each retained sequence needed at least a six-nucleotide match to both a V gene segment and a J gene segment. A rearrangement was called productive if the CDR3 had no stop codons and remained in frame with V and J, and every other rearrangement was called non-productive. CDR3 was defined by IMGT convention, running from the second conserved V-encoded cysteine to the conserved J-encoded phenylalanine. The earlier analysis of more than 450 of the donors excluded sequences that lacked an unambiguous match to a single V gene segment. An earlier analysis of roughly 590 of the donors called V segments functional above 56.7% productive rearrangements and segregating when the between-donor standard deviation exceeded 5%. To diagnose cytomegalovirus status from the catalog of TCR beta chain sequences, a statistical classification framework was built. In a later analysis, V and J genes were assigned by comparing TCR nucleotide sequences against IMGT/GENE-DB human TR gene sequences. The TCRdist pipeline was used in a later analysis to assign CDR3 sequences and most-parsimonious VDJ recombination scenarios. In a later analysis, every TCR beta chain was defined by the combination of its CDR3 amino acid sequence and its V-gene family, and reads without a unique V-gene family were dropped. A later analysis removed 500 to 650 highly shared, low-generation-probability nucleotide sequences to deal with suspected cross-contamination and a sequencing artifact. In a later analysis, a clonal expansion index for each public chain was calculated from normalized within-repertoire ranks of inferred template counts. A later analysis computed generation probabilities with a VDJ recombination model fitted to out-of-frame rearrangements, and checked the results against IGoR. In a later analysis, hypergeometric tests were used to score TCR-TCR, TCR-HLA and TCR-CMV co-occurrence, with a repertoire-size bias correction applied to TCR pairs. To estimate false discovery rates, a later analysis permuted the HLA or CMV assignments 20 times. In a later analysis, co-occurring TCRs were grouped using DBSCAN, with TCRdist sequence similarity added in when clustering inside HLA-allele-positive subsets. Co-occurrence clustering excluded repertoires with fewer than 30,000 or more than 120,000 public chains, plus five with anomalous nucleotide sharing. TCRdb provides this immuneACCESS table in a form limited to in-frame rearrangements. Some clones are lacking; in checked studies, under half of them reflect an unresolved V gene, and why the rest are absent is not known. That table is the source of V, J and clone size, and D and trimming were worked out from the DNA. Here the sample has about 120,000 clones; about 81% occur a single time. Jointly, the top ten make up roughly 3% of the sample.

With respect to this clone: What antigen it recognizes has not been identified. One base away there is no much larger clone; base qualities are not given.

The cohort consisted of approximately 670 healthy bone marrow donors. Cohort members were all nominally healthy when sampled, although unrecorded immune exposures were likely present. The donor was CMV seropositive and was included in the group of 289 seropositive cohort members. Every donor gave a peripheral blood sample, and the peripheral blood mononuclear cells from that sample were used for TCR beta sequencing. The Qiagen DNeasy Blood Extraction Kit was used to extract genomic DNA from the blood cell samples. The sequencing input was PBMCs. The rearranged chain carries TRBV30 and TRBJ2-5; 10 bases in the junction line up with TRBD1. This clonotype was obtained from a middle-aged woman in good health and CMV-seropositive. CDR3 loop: CAWSYGTGEAETQYF. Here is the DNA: TGTGCCTGGAGTTACGGGACAGGGGAAGCGGAGACCCAGTACTTC.